This T cell receptor beta chain emerged from a study of blood T cell repertoires in COVID-19. The study drew participants aged about 18 to 89 years from 20 to 30 US areas. Categorization into cohorts depended on clinical history that participants reported. As handled by the study authors: Amplified reference gene primers provided the basis for estimating nucleated cell counts. Only in-frame clones appear in the TCRdb table, and some are missing; sequencing was by immunoSEQ multiplex PCR. From that table come the V and J calls and clone size; the DNA was used to work out D and trimming. The sample consists of approximately 150,000 clones, 84% of them appearing once. Germline V gives CDR1 LGHDT, CDR2 YNNKEL (reference sequence). The CDR3 is 14 amino acids. V lost 3 bases and J lost 4, with 12 bases in between.

The sequencing sample was made of PBMCs or T cells enriched from blood (not recorded which). The TCR sequence derives from a man over 45 who had recovered from COVID-19. The rearrangement joins TRBV3-1 (or the pseudogene TRBV3-2) to TRBJ1-2, with D perhaps TRBD1 (6 bases). The CDR3 reads CASSHRQAPYGYTF. CDR3 in DNA: TGTGCCAGCAGCCATAGACAGGCTCCCTATGGCTACACCTTC.